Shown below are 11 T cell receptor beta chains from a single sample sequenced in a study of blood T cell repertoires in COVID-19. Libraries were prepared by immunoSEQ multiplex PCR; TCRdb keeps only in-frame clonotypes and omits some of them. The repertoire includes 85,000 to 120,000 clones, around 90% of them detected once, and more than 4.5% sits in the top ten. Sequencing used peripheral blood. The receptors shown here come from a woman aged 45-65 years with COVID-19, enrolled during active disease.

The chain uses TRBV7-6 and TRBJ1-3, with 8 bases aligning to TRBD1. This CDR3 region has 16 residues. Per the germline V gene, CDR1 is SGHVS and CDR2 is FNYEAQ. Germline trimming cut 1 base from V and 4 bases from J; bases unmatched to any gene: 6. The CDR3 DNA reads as TGTGCCAGCAGCTTAGAGGGGACAGGAGCCGGAAACACCATATATTTT. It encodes CASSLEGTGAGNTIYF.

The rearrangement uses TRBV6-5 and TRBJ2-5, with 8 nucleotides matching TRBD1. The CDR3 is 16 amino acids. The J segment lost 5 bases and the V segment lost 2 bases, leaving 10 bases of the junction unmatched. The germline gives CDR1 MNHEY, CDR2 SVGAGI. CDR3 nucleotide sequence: TGTGCCAGCAGTTACGGGATTCAGGGGGCTAGCGAGACCCAGTACTTC. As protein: CASSYGIQGASETQYF.

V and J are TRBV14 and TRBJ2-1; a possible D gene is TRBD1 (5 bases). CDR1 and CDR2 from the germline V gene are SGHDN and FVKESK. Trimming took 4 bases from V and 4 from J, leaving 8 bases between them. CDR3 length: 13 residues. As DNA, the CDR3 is TGTGCCAGCAGCCTGACAGTATACAATGAGCAGTTCTTC. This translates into CASSLTVYNEQFF.

CDR3 amino acids: CASSPSGSSYNSPLHF. The CDR3 DNA follows: TGCGCCAGCAGCCCTAGCGGGAGCTCCTATAATTCACCCCTCCACTTT. The rearrangement joins TRBV4-1 to TRBJ1-6; no reliable D call. Germline V gene data show CDR1 as MGHRA and CDR2 as YSYEKL. There are 16 residues in the CDR3. The ends were cut back, 4 bases at V and 0 bases at J, with 10 bases in the middle.

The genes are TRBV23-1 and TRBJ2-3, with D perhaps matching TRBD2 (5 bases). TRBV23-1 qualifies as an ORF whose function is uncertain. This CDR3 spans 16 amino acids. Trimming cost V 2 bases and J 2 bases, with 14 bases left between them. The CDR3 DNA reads TGCGCCAGCAGTCAAAGGGCCAAGCGGCACACAGATACGCAGTATTTT. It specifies CASSQRAKRHTDTQYF.

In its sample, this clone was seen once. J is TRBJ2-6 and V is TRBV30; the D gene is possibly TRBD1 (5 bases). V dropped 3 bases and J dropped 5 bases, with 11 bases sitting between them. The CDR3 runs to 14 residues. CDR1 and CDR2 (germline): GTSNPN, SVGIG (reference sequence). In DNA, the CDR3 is TGTGCCTGGAGAGCTCAGGGCTGGGCCAACGTCCTGACTTTC. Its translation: CAWRAQGWANVLTF. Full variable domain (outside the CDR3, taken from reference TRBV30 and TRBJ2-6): SQTIHQWPATLVQPVGSPLSLECTVEGTSNPNLYWYRQAAGRGLQLLFYSVGIGQISSEVPQNLSASRPQDRQFILSSKKLLLSDSGFYLCAWRAQGWANVLTFGAGSRLTVL.

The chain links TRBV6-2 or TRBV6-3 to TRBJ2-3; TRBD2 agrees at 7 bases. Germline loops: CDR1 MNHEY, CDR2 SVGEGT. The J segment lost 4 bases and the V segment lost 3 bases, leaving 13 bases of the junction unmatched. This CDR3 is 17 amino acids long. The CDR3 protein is CASSYRLAELRADTQYF. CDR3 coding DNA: TGTGCCAGCAGTTATAGGCTAGCGGAGCTTAGGGCAGATACGCAGTATTTT.

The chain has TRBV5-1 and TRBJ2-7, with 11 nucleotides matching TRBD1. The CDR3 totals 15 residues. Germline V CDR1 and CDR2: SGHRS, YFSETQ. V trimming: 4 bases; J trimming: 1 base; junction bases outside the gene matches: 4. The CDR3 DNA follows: TGCGCCAGCAGCCCCGGGACAGGGGGATCCTACGAGCAGTACTTC. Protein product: CASSPGTGGSYEQYF.

The DNA of the CDR3 is TGTGCCAGCATCCGCACTGGACAGGTGGAGAGGGAGCAGTACTTC. Translating it yields CASIRTGQVEREQYF. This chain connects TRBV2 to TRBJ2-7; 7 bases are shared with TRBD1. J lost 7 bases, V lost 7 bases, and 16 bases had no gene match. Germline CDR1 and CDR2: SNHLY and FYNNEI. This CDR3 has 15 amino acids.

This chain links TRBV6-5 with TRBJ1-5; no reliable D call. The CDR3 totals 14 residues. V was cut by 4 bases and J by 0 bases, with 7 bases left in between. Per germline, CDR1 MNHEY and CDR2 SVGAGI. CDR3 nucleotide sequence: TGTGCCAGCAGTTCTAGTTATAGCAATCAGCCCCAGCATTTT. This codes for CASSSSYSNQPQHF.

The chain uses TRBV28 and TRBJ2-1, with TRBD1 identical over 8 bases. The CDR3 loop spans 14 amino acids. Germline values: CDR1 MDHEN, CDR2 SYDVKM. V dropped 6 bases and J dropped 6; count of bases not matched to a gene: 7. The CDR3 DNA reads TGTGCCAGCAGCAATCGACAGGGGTTCAATGAGCAGTTCTTC. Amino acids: CASSNRQGFNEQFF. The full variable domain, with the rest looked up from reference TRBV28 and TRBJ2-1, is DVKVTQSSRYLVKRTGEKVFLECVQDMDHENMFWYRQDPGLGLRLIYFSYDVKMKEKGDIPEGYSVSREKKERFSLILESASTNQTSMYLCASSNRQGFNEQFFGPGTRLTVL.